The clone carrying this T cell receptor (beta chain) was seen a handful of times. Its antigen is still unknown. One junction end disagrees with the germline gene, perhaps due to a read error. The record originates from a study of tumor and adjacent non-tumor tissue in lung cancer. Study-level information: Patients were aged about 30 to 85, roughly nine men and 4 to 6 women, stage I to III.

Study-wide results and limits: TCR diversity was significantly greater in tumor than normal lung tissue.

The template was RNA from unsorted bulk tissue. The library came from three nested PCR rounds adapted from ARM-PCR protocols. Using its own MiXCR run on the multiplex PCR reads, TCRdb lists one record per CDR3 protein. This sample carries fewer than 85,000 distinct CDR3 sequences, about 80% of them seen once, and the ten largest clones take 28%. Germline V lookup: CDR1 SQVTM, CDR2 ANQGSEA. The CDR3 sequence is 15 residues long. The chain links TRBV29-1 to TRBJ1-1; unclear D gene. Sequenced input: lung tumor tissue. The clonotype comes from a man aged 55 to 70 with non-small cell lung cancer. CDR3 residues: CSASPGWGMNIETFF. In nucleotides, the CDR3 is TGCAGCGCCTCGCCCGGATGGGGAATGAACATTGAAACTTTCTTT.